The 4 T cell receptor beta chains presented below share a single source sample, sequenced in a study of control samples from healthy donors and cancer patients. Using immunoSEQ multiplex PCR, the repertoire was profiled, and TCRdb retains in-frame clones only, with some absent. Of 90,000 to 150,000 clones listed, 88% are singletons. Sequenced input: blood. The origin of the receptors is a man aged 35 to 55 in good health.

The chain couples TRBV2 to TRBJ1-3; tentatively, D is TRBD1 (6 bases). Trimming pared 6 bases from V and 6 bases from J, leaving 21 bases between. The CDR3 totals 16 residues. Looked up from germline, CDR1 is SNHLY and CDR2 is FYNNEI. DNA for the CDR3: TGTGCCAGCAGCCTTCAGGGGCAGGGAAACGAAAACACCATATATTTT. It encodes CASSLQGQGNENTIYF.

The chain joins TRBV13 to TRBJ1-3; D is ambiguous. This CDR3 comprises 13 residues. Germline assignment: CDR1 PRHDT and CDR2 FYEKMQ (reference sequence). Trimming removed 6 bases from V and 0 bases from J, with 6 bases in between. The CDR3: CASRQSSGNTIYF. CDR3 coding DNA: TGTGCCAGCAGACAGAGCTCTGGAAACACCATATATTTT.

This rearrangement joins TRBV28 to TRBJ2-4; 10 bases are a match to TRBD1. The CDR3 contains 14 residues. Germline loops: CDR1 MDHEN, CDR2 SYDVKM. V lost 6 bases and J lost 7; bases outside the gene matches: 6. The CDR3 sequence: CASSRQGAWNIQYF. The CDR3 DNA follows: TGTGCCAGCAGCCGACAGGGGGCTTGGAACATTCAGTACTTC.

This clone was seen more than once but under ten times. The CDR3 loop is CASSPQGAKNIQYF. The CDR3 region has the DNA TGTGCCAGCAGCCCCCAGGGGGCCAAAAACATTCAGTACTTC. This chain joins TRBV21-1 and TRBJ2-4; TRBD1, the D gene given by the table, was not confirmed from the DNA. TRBV21-1 is shown as a pseudogene. The CDR3 totals 14 residues.